Following are 22 T cell receptor beta chains from one sample sequenced in a study of T cell repertoires in cytomegalovirus infection. TCRdb reprocessed the reads with MiXCR, giving one entry per CDR3 protein. The table lists around 100,000 distinct CDR3 sequences, around 10% of them singletons, with approximately 33% in the top ten. The antigens these receptors bind are not known. The sample was PBMCs, sequenced either directly or after in vitro stimulation (not recorded which). The receptor set was obtained from a human donor in good health (CMV status not recorded). Some clones in this sample may be carry-over from other donors' samples.

This clonotype was seen many times. The rearrangement uses TRBV7-8 and TRBJ2-2; perhaps TRBD1 as D (6 bases). V was trimmed by 5 bases and J by 7 bases, leaving 14 bases between them. The V gene's germline CDR1 is SGHVS and CDR2 FQNEAQ. The CDR3 has 14 residues. This CDR3 is CASSRRDMFGELFF. DNA for the CDR3: TGTGCCAGCAGCCGCCGGGACATGTTCGGGGAGCTGTTTTTT.

This clonotype was counted ten times or more. The chain links TRBV29-1 to TRBJ2-2, with D possibly being TRBD2 (5 bases). The CDR3 runs to 12 residues. Germline CDR1 SQVTM, CDR2 ANQGSEA. CDR3 amino acids: CSGSGRSGELFF. The CDR3 bases are TGCAGTGGTTCTGGGAGATCCGGGGAGCTGTTTTTT.

This clonotype has more than one count but fewer than ten. The chain employs TRBV12-3 or TRBV12-4 and TRBJ1-5; TRBD1 is a possible D gene (6 bases). Trimming removed 4 bases at V and 6 bases at J, with 10 bases between. The CDR3 loop spans 13 amino acids. The chain's CDR3 is CASSSQGIQPQHF. In nucleotides, the CDR3 is TGTGCCAGCAGTTCACAGGGAATTCAGCCCCAGCATTTT.

Many counts were recorded for this clonotype. The chain combines TRBV7-8 with TRBJ2-1, with 10 bases fitting TRBD2. The germline gives CDR1 SGHVS, CDR2 FQNEAQ. V shed 5 bases and J 0 bases; nucleotides not matched to a gene: 10. The CDR3 runs 18 residues. The CDR3 nucleotides read TGTGCCAGCAGCCCTAGAGCTAGCGGGAGACCCTCCTACAATGAGCAGTTCTTC. This gives the protein CASSPRASGRPSYNEQFF.

This clonotype has a count of ten or more. The rearrangement joins TRBV7-2 to TRBJ1-3, with D perhaps TRBD1 (6 bases). This CDR3 is built from 14 residues. CDR1 is SGHTA, CDR2 FQGNSA, per germline. V shed 5 bases and J shed 1 base, with 9 bases lying between them. This CDR3 reads CASSNRDSGNTIYF. The CDR3 nucleotides read TGTGCCAGCAGCAACAGGGATTCTGGAAACACCATATATTTT.

In its sample, this clonotype was seen a few times. The V and J genes are TRBV10-3 and TRBJ2-7; TRBD1 agrees at 9 bases. Trimming removed 3 bases from V and 1 base from J; junction bases left unmatched: 13. CDR1 and CDR2 (germline): ENHRY, SYGVKD. CDR3 length equals 18 residues. CDR3 DNA: TGTGCCATCAGTGAACGTAAAAAAGACAGGGGGGAATCCTACGAGCAGTACGTC. This codes for CAISERKKDRGESYEQYV.

This clonotype was picked up many times. The chain joins TRBV12-3 or TRBV12-4 to TRBJ2-7; either TRBD1 or TRBD2 may supply D (5 bases each). The CDR3 contains 13 residues. The V end lost 6 bases, the J end lost 5 bases, and 14 bases lay between the germline ends. CDR3 in DNA: TGTGCCAGCAGACCTGGGACGTACGACGAGCAGTACTTC. This sequence encodes CASRPGTYDEQYF.

This clonotype was observed at least ten times. Here the CDR3 reads CASSLERTGAGEGYTF. CDR3 nucleotides: TGTGCCAGCAGCTTAGAGCGGACAGGGGCAGGGGAGGGCTACACCTTC. V usage is TRBV7-2 and J usage is TRBJ1-2; 9 bases match TRBD1. Germline-derived CDR1 and CDR2 are SGHTA and FQGNSA. J lost 8 bases, V lost 1 base, and 11 bases had no gene match. The CDR3 has 16 residues.

This clonotype was observed at least ten times. The chain carries TRBV6-1 and TRBJ2-7; a weak D match, TRBD2 (5 bases). The CDR3 loop spans 13 amino acids. Per germline, CDR1 MNHNS and CDR2 SASEGT. V was clipped by 10 bases and J by 7 bases, with 20 bases between them. The CDR3 sequence is CATRGGLTWEQYV. In DNA form, the CDR3 reads TGTGCCACCCGAGGAGGCCTAACGTGGGAGCAGTACGTC.

Only a few counts were recorded for this clonotype. The chain has TRBV12-3 or TRBV12-4 and TRBJ2-2, with TRBD2 as a possible D gene (5 bases). This CDR3 spans 12 amino acids. V lost 1 base to trimming and J lost 15 bases, with 12 bases between them. CDR3: CASSLDSEYLFF. The CDR3 bases are TGTGCCAGCAGTTTAGATAGCGAATACTTGTTTTTT.

This clonotype was seen many times. The chain uses TRBV5-1 and TRBJ1-3; D not resolved. The germline V and J ends were trimmed by 8 bases and 0 bases, with 18 bases remaining between them. The CDR3 totals 16 residues. Germline V gene sequence: CDR1 SGHRS, CDR2 YFSETQ. The CDR3 DNA sequence: TGCGCCAGTACGGACGCGTCTCTAAGCTCTGGAAACACCATATATTTT. It codes for CASTDASLSSGNTIYF.

The chain carries TRBV6-2 or TRBV6-3 and TRBJ2-5; D is possibly TRBD1 (5 bases). V lost 3 bases to trimming and J lost 4 bases, with 6 bases between them. The germline V gene has CDR1 MNHEY and CDR2 SVGEGT. The CDR3 is 12 amino acids. The CDR3 DNA is TGTGCCAGCAGTTATAGGGGAGAGACCCAGTACTTC. Its protein product is CASSYRGETQYF.

This clonotype was recorded many times. The chain uses TRBV19 and TRBJ1-1; D not resolved. Germline values: CDR1 LNHDA, CDR2 SQIVND (reference sequence). The CDR3 sequence is 13 residues long. Trimming left V 6 bases short and J 4 bases short, with 12 bases between. This CDR3 is CASSPQRGTEAFF. DNA for the CDR3: TGTGCCAGTAGCCCCCAGAGAGGCACTGAAGCTTTCTTT.

The chain recombines TRBV28 with TRBJ1-2; TRBD1 is a possible D gene (5 bases). The CDR3 is 13 residues long. Germline V lookup: CDR1 MDHEN, CDR2 SYDVKM. Between the trimmed V and J ends, which lost 5 bases and 4 bases, there was a span of 11 bases. The CDR3 sequence is CASSTGVLYGYTF. The CDR3, as DNA: TGTGCCAGCAGTACGGGGGTCCTCTATGGCTACACCTTC.

This clonotype was counted ten times or more. The chain joins TRBV7-2 to TRBJ1-4, with D uncertain. Germline V CDR1 and CDR2: SGHTA, FQGNSA. V was shortened by 3 bases and J by 7 bases, with 9 bases between the two germline ends. The CDR3 length is 13 residues. The CDR3 spells CASSLQVFEKLFF. In DNA, the CDR3 is TGTGCCAGCAGCTTGCAAGTATTTGAAAAACTGTTTTTT. The full variable domain, with the rest looked up from reference TRBV7-2 and TRBJ1-4, is GAGVSQSPSNKVTEKGKDVELRCDPISGHTALYWYRQSLGQGLEFLIYFQGNSAPDKSGLPSDRFSAERTGGSVSTLTIQRTQQEDSAVYLCASSLQVFEKLFFGSGTQLSVL.

This clonotype has at least ten counts. V gene TRBV6-2 or TRBV6-3 combines with J gene TRBJ2-2; the D gene could be TRBD1 or TRBD2 (6 bases each). Looked up from germline, CDR1 is MNHEY and CDR2 is SVGEGT. The CDR3 is made up of 16 amino acids. The ends were cut back, 6 bases at V and 4 bases at J, with 18 bases in the middle. CDR3 residues: CASSRRGSPLTGELFF. The CDR3 coding sequence is TGTGCCAGCAGCCGGAGGGGGAGTCCACTCACCGGGGAGCTGTTTTTT.

The sample holds many counts of this clonotype. V usage is TRBV9 and J usage is TRBJ2-1; D is ambiguous. The CDR3 runs to 13 residues. V lost 2 bases to trimming and J lost 4 bases, with 7 bases between them. Looked up from germline, CDR1 is SGDLS and CDR2 is YYNGEE. The CDR3 bases are TGTGCCAGCAGCGTGTTTCTATACAATGAGCAGTTCTTC. It yields the protein CASSVFLYNEQFF.

In this sample, this clonotype turned up a few times. The chain joins TRBV14 to TRBJ2-5; D might be TRBD2 (7 bases). Germline CDR1 reads SGHDN; CDR2 reads FVKESK. The CDR3 length is 15 residues. Trimming pared 5 bases from V and 7 bases from J, leaving 20 bases between. In DNA, the CDR3 is TGTGCCAGCAGCTTACGGACGGGGGGCCGAGGGACCCAGTACTTC. Protein product: CASSLRTGGRGTQYF. The full variable domain, with the rest looked up from reference TRBV14 and TRBJ2-5, is EAGVTQFPSHSVIEKGQTVTLRCDPISGHDNLYWYRRVMGKEIKFLLHFVKESKQDESGMPNNRFLAERTGGTYSTLKVQPAELEDSGVYFCASSLRTGGRGTQYFGPGTRLLVL.

This clonotype was seen at least ten times. The V gene is TRBV28, the J gene TRBJ2-1; perhaps D is TRBD1 or TRBD2 (5 bases each). The CDR3 is made up of 18 amino acids. The ends were cut back, 4 bases at V and 0 bases at J, with 19 bases in the middle. The V gene's germline CDR1 is MDHEN and CDR2 SYDVKM. CDR3 sequence: CASSYTPGSGISYNEQFF. CDR3 nucleotides: TGTGCCAGCAGTTACACACCAGGGAGCGGTATCTCCTACAATGAGCAGTTCTTC.

This clonotype was seen many times. This chain uses TRBV11-2 with TRBJ2-1, with 7 bases that match TRBD1. This CDR3 comprises 16 residues. Germline V gene lookup returns CDR1 SGHAT and CDR2 FQNNGV. V shed 3 bases and J 8 bases; nucleotides not matched to a gene: 13. The CDR3 nucleotides are TGTGCCAGCAGCTTGACAGGGTTGGGTGTGTTTCATGAGCAGTTCTTC. This sequence encodes CASSLTGLGVFHEQFF.

The table lists this clonotype with a few counts. The CDR3 bases are TGTGCCAGCAGCTTAGGCTTAGTTACAGAAGAGACCCAGTACTTC. Its translation is CASSLGLVTEETQYF. The rearrangement joins TRBV7-9 to TRBJ2-5; D not resolved. The germline V and J ends were trimmed by 1 base and 3 bases, with 12 bases remaining between them. This CDR3 has 15 residues. The germline gives CDR1 SEHNR, CDR2 FQNEAQ (reference sequence).

The table lists this clonotype with many counts. The chain employs TRBV11-1 and TRBJ2-7; the D is unclear. Germline CDR1 SGHAT, CDR2 FQDESV (reference sequence). Deletions cut 2 bases from V and 2 bases from J, with 16 bases between. The CDR3 is 16 amino acids. CDR3 DNA: TGTGCCAGCAGCTTATCCATAGCCCGTGGAGCCTACGAGCAGTACTTC. Translated: CASSLSIARGAYEQYF. The variable domain in full, with the rest retrieved from reference TRBV11-1 and TRBJ2-7, is EAEVAQSPRYKITEKSQAVAFWCDPISGHATLYWYRQILGQGPELLVQFQDESVVDDSQLPKDRFSAERLKGVDSTLKIQPAELGDSAMYLCASSLSIARGAYEQYFGPGTRLTVT.